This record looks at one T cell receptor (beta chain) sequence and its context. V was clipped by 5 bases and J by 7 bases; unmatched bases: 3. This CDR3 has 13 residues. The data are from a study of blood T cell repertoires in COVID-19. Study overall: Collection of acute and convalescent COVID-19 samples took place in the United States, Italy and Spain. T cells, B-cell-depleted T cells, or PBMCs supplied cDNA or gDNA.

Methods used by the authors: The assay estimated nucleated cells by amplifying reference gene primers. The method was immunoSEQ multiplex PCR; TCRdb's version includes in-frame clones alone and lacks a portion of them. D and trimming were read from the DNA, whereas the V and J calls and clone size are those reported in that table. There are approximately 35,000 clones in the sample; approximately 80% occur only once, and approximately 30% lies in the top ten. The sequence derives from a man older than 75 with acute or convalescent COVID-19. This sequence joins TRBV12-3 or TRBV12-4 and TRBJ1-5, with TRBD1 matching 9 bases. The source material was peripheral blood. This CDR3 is CASSQGQGQPQHF. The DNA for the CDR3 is TGTGCCAGCAGTCAGGGACAGGGCCAGCCCCAGCATTTT.